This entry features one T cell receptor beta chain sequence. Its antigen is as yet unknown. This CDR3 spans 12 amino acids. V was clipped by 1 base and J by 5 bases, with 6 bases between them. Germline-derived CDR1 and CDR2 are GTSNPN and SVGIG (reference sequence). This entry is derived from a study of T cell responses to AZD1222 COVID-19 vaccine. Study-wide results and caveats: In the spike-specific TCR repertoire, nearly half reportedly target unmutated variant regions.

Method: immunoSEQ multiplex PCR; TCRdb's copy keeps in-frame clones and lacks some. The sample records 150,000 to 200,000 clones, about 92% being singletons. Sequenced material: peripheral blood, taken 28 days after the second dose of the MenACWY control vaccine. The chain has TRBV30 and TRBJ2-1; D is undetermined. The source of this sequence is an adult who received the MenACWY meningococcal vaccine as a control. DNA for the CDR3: TGTGCCTGGAGTGGATCGGACAATGAGCAGTTCTTC. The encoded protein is CAWSGSDNEQFF. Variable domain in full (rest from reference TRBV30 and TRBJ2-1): SQTIHQWPATLVQPVGSPLSLECTVEGTSNPNLYWYRQAAGRGLQLLFYSVGIGQISSEVPQNLSASRPQDRQFILSSKKLLLSDSGFYLCAWSGSDNEQFFGPGTRLTVL.